These 8 T cell receptor beta chains came from one sample sequenced in a study of T cell repertoires in cytomegalovirus infection. One entry per CDR3 protein, called by TCRdb with MiXCR from the reads. The data contain some 110,000 distinct CDR3 sequences, over 9% of them singletons. Which antigens these TCRs recognize remains unknown. The sample comprised PBMCs, sequenced either directly or after in vitro stimulation (not recorded which). These TCRs come from a human donor in good health (CMV status not recorded). Some clones in this sample may be carry-over from other donors' samples.

V and J are TRBV15 and TRBJ2-7; TRBD2 might be the D (6 bases). The V and J ends lost 2 bases and 2 bases respectively, with 19 bases between them. The CDR3 runs to 17 residues. CDR1 is LNHNV, CDR2 YYDKDF, per germline (reference sequence). CDR3 sequence: CATSRFAPGLSPYEQYF. The CDR3 nucleotides are TGTGCCACCAGCAGATTTGCCCCGGGACTTTCCCCCTACGAGCAGTACTTC.

Ten or more counts support this clonotype. This sequence joins TRBV6-2 or TRBV6-3 and TRBJ2-1, with TRBD1 matching 8 bases. Germline CDR1 MNHEY, CDR2 SVGEGT. The CDR3 sequence is 14 residues long. The V gene end was trimmed by 5 bases and the J gene end by 4 bases; junction bases not matched to a gene: 4. The CDR3 nucleotides read TGTGCCAGCAGTCCCCAGGGGGCTTACAATGAGCAGTTCTTC. It specifies CASSPQGAYNEQFF.

This clonotype was counted many times. The genes are TRBV7-2 and TRBJ2-7; D not resolved. From germline, CDR1 is SGHTA and CDR2 FQGNSA. Trimming took 5 bases from V and 1 from J, leaving 9 bases between them. The CDR3 covers 13 residues. The CDR3 nucleotides read TGTGCCAGCAGCACCCCATTTTCCTACGAGCAGTACTTC. It codes for CASSTPFSYEQYF.

This clonotype has a count of ten or more. The chain couples TRBV30 to TRBJ2-2; 8 nucleotides match TRBD1. Unmatched junction bases numbered 10, after V lost 3 bases and J lost 7 bases. This CDR3 region has 15 residues. CDR1 is GTSNPN, CDR2 SVGIG, per germline (reference sequence). In DNA, the CDR3 is TGTGCCTGGAGGGCAGGGACAGGCCCTTTCGGGGAGCTGTTTTTT. This encodes CAWRAGTGPFGELFF.

This clonotype has at least ten counts. The CDR3 sequence: CASRLGLANTDTQYF. In DNA, the CDR3 is TGTGCCAGCAGACTCGGACTAGCGAACACAGATACGCAGTATTTT. The chain uses TRBV7-2 and TRBJ2-3, with TRBD2 matching 9 bases. The germline V gene encodes CDR1 SGHTA and CDR2 FQGNSA. The CDR3 contains 15 residues. V shed 6 bases, J shed 2 bases, and the junction held 6 bases outside the gene matches.

This clonotype was observed a handful of times. The V gene is TRBV19, the J gene TRBJ2-2, with a weak D call TRBD2 (6 bases). Between the trimmed V and J ends, which lost 7 bases and 6 bases, there was a span of 24 bases. The CDR3 is 17 amino acids. From germline, CDR1 is LNHDA and CDR2 SQIVND (reference sequence). The CDR3 DNA follows: TGTGCCAGTACCTCCTCGGCGGGGCAGGTGGTACCCGGGGAGCTGTTTTTT. Its translation: CASTSSAGQVVPGELFF.

The sample holds many counts of this clonotype. The chain carries TRBV12-3 or TRBV12-4 and TRBJ1-2; D possibly corresponds to TRBD1 (6 bases). Trimming removed 7 bases at V and 0 bases at J, with 18 bases between. The CDR3 sequence is 16 residues long. Written as DNA, the CDR3 is TGTGCCAGCACCCTACGGGACAAAAGGACTAACTATGGCTACACCTTC. Translation gives CASTLRDKRTNYGYTF.

This chain uses TRBV6-2 or TRBV6-3 with TRBJ2-7, with a weak D call TRBD2 (5 bases). The V end lost 5 bases, the J end lost 4 bases, and 12 bases lay between the germline ends. Germline CDR1 reads MNHEY; CDR2 reads SVGEGT. This CDR3 contains 13 residues. CDR3: CASSQPTIYEQYF. Here the CDR3 DNA reads TGTGCCAGCAGTCAACCGACTATTTACGAGCAGTACTTC.